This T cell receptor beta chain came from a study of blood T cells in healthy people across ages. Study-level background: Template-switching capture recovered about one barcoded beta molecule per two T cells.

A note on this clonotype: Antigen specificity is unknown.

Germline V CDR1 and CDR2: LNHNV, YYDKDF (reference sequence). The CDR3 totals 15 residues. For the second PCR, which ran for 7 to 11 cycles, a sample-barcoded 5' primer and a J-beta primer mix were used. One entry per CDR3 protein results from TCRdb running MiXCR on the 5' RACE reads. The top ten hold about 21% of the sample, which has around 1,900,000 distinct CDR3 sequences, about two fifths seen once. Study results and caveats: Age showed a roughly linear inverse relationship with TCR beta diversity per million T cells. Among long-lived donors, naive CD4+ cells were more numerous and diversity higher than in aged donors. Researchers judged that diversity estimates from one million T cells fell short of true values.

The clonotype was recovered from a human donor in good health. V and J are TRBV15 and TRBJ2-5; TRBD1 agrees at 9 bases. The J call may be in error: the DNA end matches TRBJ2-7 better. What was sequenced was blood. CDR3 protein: CATSGMTGGENEQYF. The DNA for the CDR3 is TGTGCCACCAGCGGAATGACAGGGGGAGAGAACGAGCAGTACTTC.